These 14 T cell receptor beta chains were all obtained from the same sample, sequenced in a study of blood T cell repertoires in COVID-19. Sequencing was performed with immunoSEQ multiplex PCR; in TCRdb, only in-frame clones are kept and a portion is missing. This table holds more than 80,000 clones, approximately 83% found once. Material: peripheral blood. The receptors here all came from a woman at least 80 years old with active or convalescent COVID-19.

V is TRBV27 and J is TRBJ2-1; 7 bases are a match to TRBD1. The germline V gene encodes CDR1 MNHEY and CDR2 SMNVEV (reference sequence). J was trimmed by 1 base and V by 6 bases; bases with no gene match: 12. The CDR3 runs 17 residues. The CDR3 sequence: CASRDRQGKVSYNEQFF. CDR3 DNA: TGTGCCAGCAGGGACAGACAGGGAAAAGTATCCTACAATGAGCAGTTCTTC.

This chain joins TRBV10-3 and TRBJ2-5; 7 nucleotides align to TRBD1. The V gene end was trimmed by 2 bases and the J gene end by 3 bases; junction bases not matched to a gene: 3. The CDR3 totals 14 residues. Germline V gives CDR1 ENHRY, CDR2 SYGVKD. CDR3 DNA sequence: TGTGCCATCAGTGAGACGACAGGGAAAGAGACCCAGTACTTC. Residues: CAISETTGKETQYF.

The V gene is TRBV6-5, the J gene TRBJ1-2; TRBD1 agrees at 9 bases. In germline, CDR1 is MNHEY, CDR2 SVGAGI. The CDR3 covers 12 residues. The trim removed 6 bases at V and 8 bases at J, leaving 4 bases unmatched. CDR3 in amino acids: CASSRTGDGYTF. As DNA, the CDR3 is TGTGCCAGCAGCCGGACAGGGGACGGCTACACCTTC.

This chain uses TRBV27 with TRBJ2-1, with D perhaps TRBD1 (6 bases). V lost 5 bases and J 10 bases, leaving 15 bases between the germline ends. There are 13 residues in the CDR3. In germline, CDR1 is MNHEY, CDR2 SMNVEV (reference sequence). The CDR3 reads CASSGQGFWEQFF. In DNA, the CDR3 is TGTGCCAGCAGTGGTCAGGGGTTTTGGGAGCAGTTCTTC.

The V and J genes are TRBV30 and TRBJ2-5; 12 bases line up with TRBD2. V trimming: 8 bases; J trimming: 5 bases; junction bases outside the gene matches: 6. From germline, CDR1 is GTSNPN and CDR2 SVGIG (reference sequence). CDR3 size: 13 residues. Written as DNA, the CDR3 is TGTGCCGGGACTAGCGGGCCCGGGGAGACCCAGTACTTC. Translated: CAGTSGPGETQYF.

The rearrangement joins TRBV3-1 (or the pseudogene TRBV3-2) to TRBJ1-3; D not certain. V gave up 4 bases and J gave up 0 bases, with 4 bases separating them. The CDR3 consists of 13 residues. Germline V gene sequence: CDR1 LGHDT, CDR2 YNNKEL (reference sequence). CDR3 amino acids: CASSPLSGNTIYF. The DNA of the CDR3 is TGTGCCAGCAGCCCACTCTCTGGAAACACCATATATTTT.

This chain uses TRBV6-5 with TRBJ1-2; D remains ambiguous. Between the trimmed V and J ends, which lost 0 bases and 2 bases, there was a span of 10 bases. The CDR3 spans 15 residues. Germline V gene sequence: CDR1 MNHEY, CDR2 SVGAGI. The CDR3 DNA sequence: TGTGCCAGCAGTTACTCGATAAGTCGGAACTATGGCTACACCTTC. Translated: CASSYSISRNYGYTF.

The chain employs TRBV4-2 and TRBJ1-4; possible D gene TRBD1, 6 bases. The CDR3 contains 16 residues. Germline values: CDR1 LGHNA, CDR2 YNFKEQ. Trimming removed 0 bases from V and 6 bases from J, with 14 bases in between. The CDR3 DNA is TGTGCCAGCAGCCAAGACGGAGCAGGGGCGGATGAAAAACTGTTTTTT. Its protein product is CASSQDGAGADEKLFF.

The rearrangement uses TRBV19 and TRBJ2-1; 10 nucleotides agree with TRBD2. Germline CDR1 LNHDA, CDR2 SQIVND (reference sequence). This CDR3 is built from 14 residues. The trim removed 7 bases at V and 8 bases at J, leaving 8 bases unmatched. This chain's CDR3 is CASTLAGIRDEQFF. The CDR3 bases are TGTGCCAGTACACTAGCGGGAATTAGGGATGAGCAGTTCTTC.

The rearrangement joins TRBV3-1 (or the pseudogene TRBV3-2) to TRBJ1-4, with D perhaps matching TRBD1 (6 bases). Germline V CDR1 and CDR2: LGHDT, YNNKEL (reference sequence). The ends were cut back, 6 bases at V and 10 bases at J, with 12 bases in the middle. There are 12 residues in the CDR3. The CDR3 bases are TGTGCCAGCAGAGGGGGGGCGGGAAAACTGTTTTTT. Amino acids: CASRGGAGKLFF.

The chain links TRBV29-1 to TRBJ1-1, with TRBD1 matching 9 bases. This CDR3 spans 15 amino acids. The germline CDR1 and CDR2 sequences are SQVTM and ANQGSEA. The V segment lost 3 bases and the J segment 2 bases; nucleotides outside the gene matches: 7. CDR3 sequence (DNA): TGCAGCGTTGACCGATACAGGGGGCCTAACACTGAAGCTTTCTTT. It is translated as CSVDRYRGPNTEAFF.

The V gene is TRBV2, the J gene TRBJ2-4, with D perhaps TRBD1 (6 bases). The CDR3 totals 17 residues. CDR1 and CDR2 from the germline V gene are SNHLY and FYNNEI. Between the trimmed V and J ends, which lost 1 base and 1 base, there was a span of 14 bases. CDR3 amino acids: CASSEGGQFLAKNIQYF. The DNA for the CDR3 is TGTGCCAGCAGTGAAGGAGGACAGTTTCTGGCCAAAAACATTCAGTACTTC.

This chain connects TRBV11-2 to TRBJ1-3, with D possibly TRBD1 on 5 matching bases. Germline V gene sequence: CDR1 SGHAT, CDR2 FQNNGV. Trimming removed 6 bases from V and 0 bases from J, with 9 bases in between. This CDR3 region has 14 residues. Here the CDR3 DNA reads TGTGCCAGCAGGGGACTCCACTCTGGAAACACCATATATTTT. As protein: CASRGLHSGNTIYF.

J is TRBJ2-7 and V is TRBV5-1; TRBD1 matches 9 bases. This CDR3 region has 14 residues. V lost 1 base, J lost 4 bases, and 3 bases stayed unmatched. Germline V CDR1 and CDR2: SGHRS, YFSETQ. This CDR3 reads CASSLSGTGYEQYF. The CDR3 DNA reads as TGCGCCAGCAGCTTGTCTGGGACAGGGTACGAGCAGTACTTC. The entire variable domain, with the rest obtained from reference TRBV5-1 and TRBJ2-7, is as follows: KAGVTQTPRYLIKTRGQQVTLSCSPISGHRSVSWYQQTPGQGLQFLFEYFSETQRNKGNFPGRFSGRQFSNSRSEMNVSTLELGDSALYLCASSLSGTGYEQYFGPGTRLTVT.